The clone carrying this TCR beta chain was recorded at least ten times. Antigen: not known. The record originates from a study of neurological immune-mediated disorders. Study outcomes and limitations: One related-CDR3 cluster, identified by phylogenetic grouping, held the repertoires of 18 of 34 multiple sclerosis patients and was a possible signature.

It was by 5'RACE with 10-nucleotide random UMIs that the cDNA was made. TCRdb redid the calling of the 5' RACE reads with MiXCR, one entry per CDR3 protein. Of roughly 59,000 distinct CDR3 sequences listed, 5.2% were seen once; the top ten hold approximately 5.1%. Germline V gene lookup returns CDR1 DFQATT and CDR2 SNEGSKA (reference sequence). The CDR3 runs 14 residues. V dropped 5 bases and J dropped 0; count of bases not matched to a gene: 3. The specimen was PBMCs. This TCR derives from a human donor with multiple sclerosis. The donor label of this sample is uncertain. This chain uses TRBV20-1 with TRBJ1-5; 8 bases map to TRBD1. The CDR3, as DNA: TGCAGTGCTTCGACAGGGGATAGCAATCAGCCCCAGCATTTT. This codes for CSASTGDSNQPQHF.